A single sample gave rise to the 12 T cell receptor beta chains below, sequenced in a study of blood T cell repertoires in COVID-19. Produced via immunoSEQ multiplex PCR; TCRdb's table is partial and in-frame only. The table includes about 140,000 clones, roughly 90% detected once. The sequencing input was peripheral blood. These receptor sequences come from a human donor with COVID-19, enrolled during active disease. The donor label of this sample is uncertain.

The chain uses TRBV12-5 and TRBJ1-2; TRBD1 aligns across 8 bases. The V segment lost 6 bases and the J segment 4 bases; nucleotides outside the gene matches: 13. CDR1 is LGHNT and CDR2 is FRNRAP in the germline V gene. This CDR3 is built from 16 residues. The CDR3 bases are TGTGCTAGTGGACCCCAGGGACAGGTCAACCTCTATGGCTACACCTTC. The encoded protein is CASGPQGQVNLYGYTF.

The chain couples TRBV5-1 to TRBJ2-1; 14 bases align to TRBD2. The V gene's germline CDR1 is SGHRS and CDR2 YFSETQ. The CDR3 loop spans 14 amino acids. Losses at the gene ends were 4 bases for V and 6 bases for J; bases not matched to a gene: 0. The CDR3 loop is CASSGTSGSNEQFF. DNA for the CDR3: TGCGCCAGCAGCGGGACTAGCGGGAGCAATGAGCAGTTCTTC.

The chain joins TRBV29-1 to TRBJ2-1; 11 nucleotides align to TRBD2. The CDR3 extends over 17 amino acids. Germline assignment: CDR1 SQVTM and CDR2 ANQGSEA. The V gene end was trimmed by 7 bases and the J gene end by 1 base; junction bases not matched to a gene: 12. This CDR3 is CSANGASGGSSYNEQFF. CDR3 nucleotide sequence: TGCAGCGCTAACGGGGCTAGCGGGGGGTCGTCCTACAATGAGCAGTTCTTC.

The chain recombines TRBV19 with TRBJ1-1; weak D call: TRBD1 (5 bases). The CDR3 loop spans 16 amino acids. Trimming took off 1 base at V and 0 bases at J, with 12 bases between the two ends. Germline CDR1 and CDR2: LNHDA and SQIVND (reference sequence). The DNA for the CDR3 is TGTGCCAGTAGTATAGTCCTAGGGGCCATGAACACTGAAGCTTTCTTT. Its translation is CASSIVLGAMNTEAFF.

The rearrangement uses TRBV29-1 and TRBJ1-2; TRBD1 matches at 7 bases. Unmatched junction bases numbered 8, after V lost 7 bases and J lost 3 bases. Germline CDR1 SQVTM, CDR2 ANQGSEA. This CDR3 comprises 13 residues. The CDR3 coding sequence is TGCAGCGCTCAACAGGGGAGTGACTATGGCTACACCTTC. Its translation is CSAQQGSDYGYTF.

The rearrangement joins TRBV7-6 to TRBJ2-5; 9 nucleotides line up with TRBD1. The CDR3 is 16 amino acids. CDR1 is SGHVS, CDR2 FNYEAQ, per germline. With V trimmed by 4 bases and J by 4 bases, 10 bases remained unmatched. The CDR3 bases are TGTGCCAGCAGCTCAGCCCGGGACAGGGCGACAGAGACCCAGTACTTC. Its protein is CASSSARDRATETQYF.

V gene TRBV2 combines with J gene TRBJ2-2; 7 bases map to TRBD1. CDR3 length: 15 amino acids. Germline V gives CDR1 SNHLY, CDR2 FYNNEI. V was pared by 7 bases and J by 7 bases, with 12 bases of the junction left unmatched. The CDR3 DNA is TGTGCCAGCAATAGACTTAGACAGGGAAGCGGGGAGCTGTTTTTT. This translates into CASNRLRQGSGELFF.

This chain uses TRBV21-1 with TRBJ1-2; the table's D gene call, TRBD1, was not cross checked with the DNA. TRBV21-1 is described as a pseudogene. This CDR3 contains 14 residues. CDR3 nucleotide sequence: TGTGCCAGCAGCAAAGGGGGACAGGCGAGCGGCTACACCTTC. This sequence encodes CASSKGGQASGYTF.

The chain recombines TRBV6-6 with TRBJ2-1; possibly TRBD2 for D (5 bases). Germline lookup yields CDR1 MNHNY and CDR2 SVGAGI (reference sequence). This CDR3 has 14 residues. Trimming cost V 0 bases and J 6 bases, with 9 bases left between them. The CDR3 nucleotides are TGTGCCAGCAGTTACTCGAGGGCACTCAATGAGCAGTTCTTC. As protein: CASSYSRALNEQFF.

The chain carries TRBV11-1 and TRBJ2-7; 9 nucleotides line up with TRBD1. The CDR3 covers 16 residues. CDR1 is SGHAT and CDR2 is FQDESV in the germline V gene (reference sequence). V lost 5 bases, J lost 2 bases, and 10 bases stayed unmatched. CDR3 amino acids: CASSPVVGTGPYEQYF. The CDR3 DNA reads TGTGCCAGCAGCCCAGTGGTAGGGACAGGGCCCTACGAGCAGTACTTC. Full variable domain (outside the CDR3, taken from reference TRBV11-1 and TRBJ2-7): EAEVAQSPRYKITEKSQAVAFWCDPISGHATLYWYRQILGQGPELLVQFQDESVVDDSQLPKDRFSAERLKGVDSTLKIQPAELGDSAMYLCASSPVVGTGPYEQYFGPGTRLTVT.

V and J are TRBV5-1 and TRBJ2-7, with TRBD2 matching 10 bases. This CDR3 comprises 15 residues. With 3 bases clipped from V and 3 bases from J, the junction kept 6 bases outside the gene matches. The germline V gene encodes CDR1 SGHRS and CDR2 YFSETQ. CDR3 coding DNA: TGCGCCAGCAGCTCTTCGTTAGCGGGGGGCTACGAGCAGTACTTC. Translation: CASSSSLAGGYEQYF.

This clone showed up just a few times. CDR3 loop: CASKSSSGRAYEQYF. Written as DNA, the CDR3 is TGCGCCAGCAAATCTAGTAGCGGGAGGGCCTACGAGCAGTACTTC. V is TRBV10-2 and J is TRBJ2-7; TRBD2 matches at 11 bases. This CDR3 is built from 15 residues. CDR1 and CDR2 from the germline V gene are WSHSY and SAAADI. The V gene end was trimmed by 7 bases and the J gene end by 2 bases; junction bases not matched to a gene: 7.